These T cell receptor beta chains were read from a single sample in a study of blood T cell repertoires in COVID-19. Produced via immunoSEQ multiplex PCR; TCRdb's table is partial and in-frame only. The sample lists 390,000 or so clones, over 75% seen once, with under 11% in the top ten. Sequenced input: peripheral blood. Receptors originate from a woman aged 30 to 39 with COVID-19, enrolled during active disease. CDR3s include the opening cysteine and the closing phenylalanine or tryptophan. D genes are given only for firm matches. Clone size is stated in some rows and not others, as once, few, many or a class when expanded.

J gene: TRBJ2-2
V gene: TRBV24-1
D gene: TRBD1
clone size: -
CDR3 protein: CATSDLAVGQGEGELFF
CDR3 DNA: TGTGCCACCAGTGACCTTGCGGTGGGACAGGGGGAAGGGGAGCTGTTTTTT

J gene: TRBJ2-4
V gene: TRBV12-5
D gene: -
clone size: -
CDR3 protein: CASARPGSGEDIQYF
CDR3 DNA: TGTGCTAGTGCGCGGCCCGGGTCAGGGGAAGACATTCAGTACTTC

J gene: TRBJ1-2
V gene: TRBV2
D gene: -
clone size: -
CDR3 protein: CASRSDRLYGYTF
CDR3 DNA: TGTGCCAGCAGATCGGACAGACTCTATGGCTACACCTTC

J gene: TRBJ2-1
V gene: TRBV4-1
D gene: TRBD2
clone size: -
CDR3 protein: CASSQKLAGDTYNEQFF
CDR3 DNA: TGCGCCAGCAGCCAAAAACTAGCGGGAGACACCTACAATGAGCAGTTCTTC

J gene: TRBJ1-2
V gene: TRBV5-4
D gene: TRBD1
clone size: -
CDR3 protein: CASSERDRGQGGYTF
CDR3 DNA: TGTGCCAGCAGCGAAAGGGACAGGGGGCAGGGGGGCTACACCTTC

J gene: TRBJ2-7
V gene: TRBV5-1
D gene: -
clone size: -
CDR3 protein: CASSYGGASYEQYF
CDR3 DNA: TGCGCCAGCAGCTATGGGGGCGCTTCCTACGAGCAGTACTTC

J gene: TRBJ2-2
V gene: TRBV19
D gene: -
clone size: -
CDR3 protein: CASSPRRENTGELFF
CDR3 DNA: TGTGCCAGTAGTCCCCGCCGGGAGAACACCGGGGAGCTGTTTTTT

J gene: TRBJ1-3
V gene: TRBV5-5
D gene: -
clone size: -
CDR3 protein: CASSFGDTRSGNTIYF
CDR3 DNA: TGTGCCAGCAGCTTTGGTGACACTCGCTCTGGAAACACCATATATTTT

J gene: TRBJ2-2
V gene: TRBV6-6
D gene: -
clone size: few
CDR3 protein: CASSFNRGGTGELFF
CDR3 DNA: TGTGCCAGCAGTTTCAACAGGGGGGGCACCGGGGAGCTGTTTTTT

J gene: TRBJ1-2
V gene: TRBV4-3
D gene: TRBD1
clone size: -
CDR3 protein: CASSQLGQGDYGYTF
CDR3 DNA: TGCGCCAGCAGCCAACTGGGACAGGGTGACTATGGCTACACCTTC

J gene: TRBJ1-1
V gene: TRBV2
D gene: TRBD1
clone size: -
CDR3 protein: CASTSTGGTEAFF
CDR3 DNA: TGTGCCAGCACCTCGACAGGGGGCACTGAAGCTTTCTTT

J gene: TRBJ2-7
V gene: TRBV5-6
D gene: -
clone size: -
CDR3 protein: CASSPRDRVLEEQYF
CDR3 DNA: TGTGCCAGCAGCCCGAGGGATCGGGTGCTGGAAGAGCAGTACTTC

J gene: TRBJ2-5
V gene: TRBV3-1/TRBV3-2
D gene: -
clone size: -
CDR3 protein: CASSQKLAEETQYF
CDR3 DNA: TGTGCCAGCAGCCAAAAACTAGCTGAAGAGACCCAGTACTTC

J gene: TRBJ1-1
V gene: TRBV30
D gene: -
clone size: -
CDR3 protein: CASTGEETRSMNTEAFF
CDR3 DNA: TGTGCCTCTACGGGGGAGGAGACAAGATCGATGAACACTGAAGCTTTCTTT

J gene: TRBJ2-5
V gene: TRBV6-5
D gene: TRBD2
clone size: many
CDR3 protein: CASSYTAGGFQETQYF
CDR3 DNA: TGTGCCAGCAGTTATACGGCGGGAGGTTTCCAAGAGACCCAGTACTTC

J gene: TRBJ2-3
V gene: TRBV20-1
D gene: -
clone size: few
CDR3 protein: CSASPSTDTQYF
CDR3 DNA: TGCAGTGCTAGTCCTAGCACAGATACGCAGTATTTT

J gene: TRBJ2-5
V gene: TRBV5-4
D gene: -
clone size: -
CDR3 protein: CASNQGGQETQYF
CDR3 DNA: TGTGCCAGCAATCAGGGGGGACAAGAGACCCAGTACTTC

J gene: TRBJ1-4
V gene: TRBV19
D gene: -
clone size: -
CDR3 protein: CASAPLAEGEKLFF
CDR3 DNA: TGTGCCAGTGCCCCCCTTGCGGAAGGCGAAAAACTGTTTTTT

J gene: TRBJ2-3
V gene: TRBV30
D gene: TRBD1
clone size: -
CDR3 protein: CAWSRTGGTDTQYF
CDR3 DNA: TGTGCCTGGAGCCGAACAGGGGGCACAGATACGCAGTATTTT

J gene: TRBJ2-6
V gene: TRBV6-5
D gene: -
clone size: -
CDR3 protein: CAGLGLGANVLTF
CDR3 DNA: TGTGCCGGGCTGGGTCTTGGGGCCAACGTCCTGACTTTC

J gene: TRBJ2-3
V gene: TRBV7-2
D gene: -
clone size: -
CDR3 protein: CASSFGSGSSTDTQYF
CDR3 DNA: TGTGCCAGCAGCTTCGGTAGCGGATCTAGCACAGATACGCAGTATTTT

J gene: TRBJ2-1
V gene: TRBV5-4
D gene: -
clone size: -
CDR3 protein: CASSKEPPLSNEQFF
CDR3 DNA: TGTGCCAGCAGCAAGGAGCCCCCCCTGTCGAATGAGCAGTTCTTC